Listed below are T cell receptor beta chains from one sample, sequenced in a study of beta chain features in type 1 diabetes. TCRdb's table, derived via immunoSEQ multiplex PCR, lists solely in-frame clones and lacks some. The sample lists more than 300,000 clones; more than 12% were seen once. The sample taken for sequencing was naive CD4+ T cells from blood. Receptors originate from a woman under 30 in good health. The CDR3 runs from the conserved cysteine through the conserved F or W. The D gene is left open where the match is weak. Clone size is given for some rows only: seen once, a few or many times, or a class if the clone is expanded.

clone size: few; D gene: TRBD2; J gene: TRBJ2-1; V gene: TRBV27; CDR3 protein: CASTGRGLQFF; CDR3 DNA: TGTGCCAGCACGGGGAGGGGTCTCCAGTTCTTC
clone size: NA; D gene: NA; J gene: TRBJ2-7; V gene: TRBV19; CDR3 protein: CASSMRNSGLSYEQYF; CDR3 DNA: TGTGCCAGTAGTATGCGGAACAGCGGACTCTCCTACGAGCAGTACTTC
clone size: few; D gene: NA; J gene: TRBJ2-1; V gene: TRBV6-5; CDR3 protein: CASSYLGRSSYNEQFF; CDR3 DNA: TGTGCCAGCAGTTACCTGGGGCGGAGCTCCTACAATGAGCAGTTCTTC
clone size: NA; D gene: NA; J gene: TRBJ2-3; V gene: TRBV7-2; CDR3 protein: CASSPKAGQASEGTQYF; CDR3 DNA: TGTGCCAGCAGCCCCAAAGCGGGACAGGCCTCCGAGGGGACGCAGTATTTT
clone size: few; D gene: NA; J gene: TRBJ2-5; V gene: TRBV21-1; CDR3 protein: CASSKSSGSIETQYF; CDR3 DNA: TGTGCCAGCAGCAAATCTAGCGGGAGTATTGAGACCCAGTACTTC
clone size: NA; D gene: TRBD2; J gene: TRBJ2-1; V gene: TRBV6-4; CDR3 protein: CASSPIAGGSRNEQFF; CDR3 DNA: TGTGCCAGCAGTCCCATAGCGGGAGGGTCTAGAAATGAGCAGTTCTTC
clone size: NA; D gene: TRBD2; J gene: TRBJ2-7; V gene: TRBV30; CDR3 protein: CAGDPGTSGNEQYF; CDR3 DNA: TGTGCCGGCGATCCCGGGACTAGCGGGAACGAGCAGTACTTC
clone size: few; D gene: NA; J gene: TRBJ2-3; V gene: TRBV7-2; CDR3 protein: CASSLDRLDTQYF; CDR3 DNA: TGTGCCAGCAGCTTAGACAGGCTTGATACGCAGTATTTT
clone size: few; D gene: NA; J gene: TRBJ1-2; V gene: TRBV7-9; CDR3 protein: CASSFQGVEGYTF; CDR3 DNA: TGTGCCAGCAGCTTCCAGGGTGTGGAGGGCTACACCTTC
clone size: once; D gene: NA; J gene: TRBJ2-5; V gene: TRBV12-5; CDR3 protein: CASGLVQQGRGETQYF; CDR3 DNA: TGTGCTAGTGGTTTGGTACAGCAGGGAAGGGGGGAGACCCAGTACTTC
clone size: NA; D gene: NA; J gene: TRBJ2-7; V gene: TRBV28; CDR3 protein: CASVGGLNEQYF; CDR3 DNA: TGTGCCAGCGTTGGCGGCTTAAACGAGCAGTACTTC
clone size: few; D gene: NA; J gene: TRBJ1-2; V gene: TRBV7-3; CDR3 protein: CASSFGRDGGYTF; CDR3 DNA: TGTGCCAGCAGCTTCGGCAGGGATGGAGGCTACACCTTC
clone size: NA; D gene: TRBD2; J gene: TRBJ2-7; V gene: TRBV5-1; CDR3 protein: CASSSEGGFEQYF; CDR3 DNA: TGCGCCAGCAGCTCTGAGGGAGGGTTCGAGCAGTACTTC
clone size: NA; D gene: NA; J gene: TRBJ1-2; V gene: TRBV4-1; CDR3 protein: CASSRTDHYGYTF; CDR3 DNA: TGCGCCAGCAGCCGGACAGACCACTATGGCTACACCTTC
clone size: few; D gene: NA; J gene: TRBJ1-5; V gene: TRBV30; CDR3 protein: CACVDRGSRNQPQHF; CDR3 DNA: TGTGCCTGTGTCGATAGGGGGAGTCGCAATCAGCCCCAGCATTTT
clone size: few; D gene: NA; J gene: TRBJ1-1; V gene: TRBV18; CDR3 protein: CASSPRTEFEAFF; CDR3 DNA: TGTGCCAGCTCACCACGCACAGAATTTGAAGCTTTCTTT